What follows are 14 T cell receptor beta chains derived from one specimen sequenced in a study of Ad26.COV2.S vaccination and SARS-CoV-2 variants. As for treatment: about 20 received Ad26.COV2.S at low or high dose, single or two shots; about 5 received placebo; per-sample allocation not given. The study sampled participants on day 63 after the first vaccine or placebo injection. The data were produced by immunoSEQ multiplex PCR, yet TCRdb's version contains in-frame clones alone and is incomplete. The sample includes around 500,000 clones, about 88% of them seen just once. This sample comprised peripheral blood, obtained in a trial of Ad26.COV2.S vaccine versus placebo. The receptors here all came from a person aged 18-65 years who received the Ad26.COV2.S COVID-19 vaccine or a placebo.

V usage is TRBV12-3 or TRBV12-4 and J usage is TRBJ1-6; D not resolved. Trimming pared 1 base from V and 10 bases from J, leaving 5 bases between. This CDR3 region has 12 residues. As DNA, the CDR3 is TGTGCCAGCAGTTTAGGGCCCTCACCCCTCCACTTT. Protein: CASSLGPSPLHF.

V is TRBV30 and J is TRBJ1-6, with D hard to call. The CDR3 consists of 13 residues. The germline V gene has CDR1 GTSNPN and CDR2 SVGIG (reference sequence). Trimming left V 1 base short and J 7 bases short, with 8 bases between. This chain's CDR3 is CAWSGLGNSPLHF. For the CDR3, the DNA is TGTGCCTGGAGTGGGCTGGGGAATTCACCCCTCCACTTT.

The gene calls are TRBV27 and TRBJ2-2; 7 positions match TRBD2. The length of the CDR3 is 16 residues. Germline V gene data show CDR1 as MNHEY and CDR2 as SMNVEV (reference sequence). V shed 6 bases and J 2 bases; nucleotides not matched to a gene: 9. CDR3 in DNA: TGTGCCAGCAGAGCCGACAGCGGGGTTAACACCGGGGAGCTGTTTTTT. As protein: CASRADSGVNTGELFF.

The chain combines TRBV25-1 with TRBJ2-7; 8 bases align to TRBD1. CDR1 and CDR2 from the germline V gene are MGHDK and SYGVNS. The CDR3 extends over 13 amino acids. After removal of 4 bases from V and 2 bases from J, the junction contained 1 base not matched to a gene. CDR3 nucleotides: TGTGCCAGCAGTGGGGACAGGACCTACGAGCAGTACTTC. The encoded protein is CASSGDRTYEQYF.

This CDR3 is CASSLGTGVFNSPLHF. As DNA, the CDR3 is TGTGCCAGCAGCCTAGGGACAGGGGTTTTTAATTCACCCCTCCACTTT. This chain links TRBV5-4 with TRBJ1-6; TRBD1 matches 10 bases. Germline lookup yields CDR1 SGHNT and CDR2 YYREEE (reference sequence). The CDR3 has 16 residues. V lost 4 bases, J lost 6 bases, and 7 bases stayed unmatched.

The V and J genes are TRBV6-5 and TRBJ2-1, with 9 bases aligning to TRBD2. The length of the CDR3 is 15 residues. The V segment lost 2 bases and the J segment 6 bases; nucleotides outside the gene matches: 5. Looked up from germline, CDR1 is MNHEY and CDR2 is SVGAGI. This CDR3 is CASSYLGTSFNEQFF. The DNA for the CDR3 is TGTGCCAGCAGTTACCTCGGGACTAGCTTCAATGAGCAGTTCTTC.

The chain is built from TRBV18 and TRBJ1-1, with a weak D call TRBD1 (5 bases). The CDR3 runs 14 residues. V gave up 3 bases and J gave up 0 bases, with 8 bases separating them. Germline values: CDR1 KGHSH, CDR2 LQKENI. The CDR3 DNA sequence: TGTGCCAGCTCACCCGGACACATGAACACTGAAGCTTTCTTT. As protein: CASSPGHMNTEAFF.

This chain connects TRBV7-3 to TRBJ2-3, with 13 nucleotides matching TRBD2. The germline V gene has CDR1 SGHTA and CDR2 FQGTGA. The trim removed 0 bases at V and 3 bases at J, leaving 12 bases unmatched. This CDR3 region has 20 residues. The CDR3: CASSLTPGLAGPDGTDTQYF. CDR3 in DNA: TGTGCCAGCAGCTTAACACCGGGACTAGCGGGGCCCGATGGGACAGATACGCAGTATTTT.

In DNA, the CDR3 is TGTGCCAGTAGTATAGTGGAGGACAGCATCTACGAGCAGTACTTC. It specifies CASSIVEDSIYEQYF. The chain combines TRBV19 with TRBJ2-7, with D perhaps TRBD1 (6 bases). From germline, CDR1 is LNHDA and CDR2 SQIVND (reference sequence). The CDR3 loop spans 15 amino acids. Trimming stripped 1 base from V and 3 bases from J, with 13 bases between.

V and J are TRBV9 and TRBJ2-3; D may be TRBD2 (7 bases). V lost 3 bases and J lost 11, with 28 bases in between. The CDR3 totals 17 residues. The germline V gene encodes CDR1 SGDLS and CDR2 YYNGEE. CDR3 region: CASSGPRRGGWSWGQYF. In DNA, the CDR3 is TGTGCCAGCAGCGGTCCCCGTAGGGGGGGTTGGTCGTGGGGGCAGTATTTT.

The CDR3 here is CASTKGTGQGAPKQYF. The DNA of the CDR3 is TGTGCCAGCACCAAAGGAACCGGACAGGGGGCCCCCAAGCAGTACTTC. The V call is TRBV28, the J call TRBJ2-7; 11 bases are shared with TRBD1. This CDR3 contains 16 residues. From germline, CDR1 is MDHEN and CDR2 SYDVKM. V lost 7 bases to trimming and J lost 8 bases; unmatched junction nucleotides: 16.

V gene TRBV11-3 combines with J gene TRBJ2-3; 8 bases agree with TRBD2. V trimming: 1 base; J trimming: 3 bases; junction bases outside the gene matches: 6. CDR3 length equals 16 residues. CDR1 and CDR2 from the germline V gene are SGHNT and YENEEA. This CDR3 is CASSLGGTSMTDTQYF. DNA of the CDR3: TGTGCCAGCAGCTTAGGAGGGACTAGTATGACAGATACGCAGTATTTT. The complete variable domain, with remaining parts taken from reference TRBV11-3 and TRBJ2-3, reads EAGVVQSPRYKIIEKKQPVAFWCNPISGHNTLYWYLQNLGQGPELLIRYENEEAVDDSQLPKDRFSAERLKGVDSTLKIQPAELGDSAVYLCASSLGGTSMTDTQYFGPGTRLTVL.

The chain recombines TRBV27 with TRBJ1-4; unclear D gene. V was clipped by 6 bases and J by 4 bases, with 21 bases between them. CDR3 length: 17 amino acids. Germline values: CDR1 MNHEY, CDR2 SMNVEV (reference sequence). The CDR3 DNA follows: TGTGCCAGCAGCCTCGGGAGTCGAGCAGATGGTAATGAAAAACTGTTTTTT. Its protein product is CASSLGSRADGNEKLFF.

The chain employs TRBV5-4 and TRBJ2-3; 7 positions match TRBD1. The length of the CDR3 is 12 residues. V lost 5 bases, J lost 8 bases, and 5 bases stayed unmatched. The germline gives CDR1 SGHNT, CDR2 YYREEE (reference sequence). The chain's CDR3 is CASSLTGRTQYF. Written as DNA, the CDR3 is TGTGCCAGCAGTTTGACAGGGCGTACGCAGTATTTT. The variable domain in full, with the rest retrieved from reference TRBV5-4 and TRBJ2-3, is ETGVTQSPTHLIKTRGQQVTLRCSSQSGHNTVSWYQQALGQGPQFIFQYYREEENGRGNFPPRFSGLQFPNYSSELNVNALELDDSALYLCASSLTGRTQYFGPGTRLTVL.